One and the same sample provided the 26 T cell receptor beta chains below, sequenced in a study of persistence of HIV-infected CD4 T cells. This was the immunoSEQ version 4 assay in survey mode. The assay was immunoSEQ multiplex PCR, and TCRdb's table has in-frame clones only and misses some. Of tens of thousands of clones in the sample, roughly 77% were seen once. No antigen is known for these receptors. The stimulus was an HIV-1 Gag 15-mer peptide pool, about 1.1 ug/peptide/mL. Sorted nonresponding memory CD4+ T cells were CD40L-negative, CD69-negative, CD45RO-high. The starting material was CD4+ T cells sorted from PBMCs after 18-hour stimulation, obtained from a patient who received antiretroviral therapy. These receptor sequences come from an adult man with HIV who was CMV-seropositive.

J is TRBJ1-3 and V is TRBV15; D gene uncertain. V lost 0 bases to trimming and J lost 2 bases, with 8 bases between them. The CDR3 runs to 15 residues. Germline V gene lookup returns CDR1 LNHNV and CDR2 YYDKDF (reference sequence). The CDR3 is CATSRDVAAGNTIYF. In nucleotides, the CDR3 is TGTGCCACCAGCAGAGATGTGGCAGCTGGAAACACCATATATTTT.

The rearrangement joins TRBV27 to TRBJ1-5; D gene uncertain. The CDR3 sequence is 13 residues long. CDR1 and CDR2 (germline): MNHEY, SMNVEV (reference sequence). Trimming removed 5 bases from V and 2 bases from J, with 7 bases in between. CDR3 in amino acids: CASSQSRNQPQHF. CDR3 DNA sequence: TGTGCCAGCAGTCAGAGTCGCAATCAGCCCCAGCATTTT.

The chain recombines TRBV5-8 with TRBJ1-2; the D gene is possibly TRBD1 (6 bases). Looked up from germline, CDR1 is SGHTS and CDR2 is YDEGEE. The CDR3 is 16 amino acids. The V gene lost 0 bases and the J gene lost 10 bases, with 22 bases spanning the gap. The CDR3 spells CASSLGTVSFRLVYTF. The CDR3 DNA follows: TGTGCCAGCAGCTTGGGGACAGTTTCCTTCCGTTTAGTCTACACCTTC.

The CDR3 reads CASSPGRGPVGELFF. As DNA, the CDR3 is TGTGCCAGCAGCCCCGGGCGGGGGCCAGTCGGGGAGCTGTTTTTT. The chain combines TRBV3-1 (or the pseudogene TRBV3-2) with TRBJ2-2; D is perhaps TRBD2 (7 bases). Trimming pared 4 bases from V and 7 bases from J, leaving 16 bases between. The CDR3 contains 15 residues. The V gene's germline CDR1 is LGHDT and CDR2 YNNKEL (reference sequence).

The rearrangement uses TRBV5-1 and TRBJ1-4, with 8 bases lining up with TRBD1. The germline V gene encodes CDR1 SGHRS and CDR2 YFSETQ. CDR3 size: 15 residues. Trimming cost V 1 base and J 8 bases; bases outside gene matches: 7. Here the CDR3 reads CASSLFRGRDEKLFF. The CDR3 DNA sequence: TGCGCCAGCAGCTTGTTCAGGGGGCGCGACGAAAAACTGTTTTTT.

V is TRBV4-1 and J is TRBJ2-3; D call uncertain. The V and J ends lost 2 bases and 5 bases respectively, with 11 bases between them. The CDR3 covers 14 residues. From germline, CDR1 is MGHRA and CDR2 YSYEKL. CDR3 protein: CASSQKGKGDTQYF. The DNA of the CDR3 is TGCGCCAGCAGCCAAAAAGGGAAGGGAGATACGCAGTATTTT.

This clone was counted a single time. The CDR3 DNA is TGTGCCAGCACCCCAGGGGGCTCGTTAGGCTACACCTTC. Amino acids: CASTPGGSLGYTF. This chain connects TRBV28 to TRBJ1-2, with 8 positions matching TRBD1. The CDR3 has 13 residues. CDR1 is MDHEN and CDR2 is SYDVKM in the germline V gene. The junction had 9 bases not matched to a gene; V was cut back by 7 bases and J by 8 bases.

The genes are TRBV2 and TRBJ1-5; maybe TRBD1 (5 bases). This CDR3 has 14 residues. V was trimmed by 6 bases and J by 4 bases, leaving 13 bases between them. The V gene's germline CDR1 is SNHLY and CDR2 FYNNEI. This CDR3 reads CASSPLGGNQPQHF. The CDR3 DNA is TGTGCCAGCAGCCCCCTTGGGGGAAATCAGCCCCAGCATTTT.

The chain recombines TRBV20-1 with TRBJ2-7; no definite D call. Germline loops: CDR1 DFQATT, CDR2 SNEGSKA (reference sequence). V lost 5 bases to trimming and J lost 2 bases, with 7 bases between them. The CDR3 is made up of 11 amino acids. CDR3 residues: CSAERTYEQYF. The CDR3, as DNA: TGCAGTGCTGAAAGAACCTACGAGCAGTACTTC.

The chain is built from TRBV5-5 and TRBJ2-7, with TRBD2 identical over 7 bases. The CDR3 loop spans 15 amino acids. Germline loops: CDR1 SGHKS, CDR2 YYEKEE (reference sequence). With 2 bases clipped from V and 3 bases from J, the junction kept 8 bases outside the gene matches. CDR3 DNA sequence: TGTGCCAGCAGCTTAGGCCCTAGCGGTGGCTACGAGCAGTACTTC. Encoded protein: CASSLGPSGGYEQYF.

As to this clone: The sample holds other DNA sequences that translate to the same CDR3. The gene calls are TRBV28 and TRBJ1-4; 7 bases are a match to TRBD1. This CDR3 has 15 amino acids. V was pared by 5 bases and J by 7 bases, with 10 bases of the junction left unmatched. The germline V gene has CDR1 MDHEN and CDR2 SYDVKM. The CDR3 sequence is CASSPPGGIGEKLFF. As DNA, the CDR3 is TGTGCCAGCAGTCCTCCAGGGGGTATTGGTGAAAAACTGTTTTTT.

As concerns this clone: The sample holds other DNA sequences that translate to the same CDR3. The CDR3 DNA is TGTGCCAGCAGCGCACAAGAGCGGGGCACTGAAGCTTTCTTT. It yields the protein CASSAQERGTEAFF. This rearrangement joins TRBV2 to TRBJ1-1; D is uncertain. The CDR3 loop spans 14 amino acids. V was clipped by 6 bases and J by 4 bases, with 15 bases between them. Germline assignment: CDR1 SNHLY and CDR2 FYNNEI.

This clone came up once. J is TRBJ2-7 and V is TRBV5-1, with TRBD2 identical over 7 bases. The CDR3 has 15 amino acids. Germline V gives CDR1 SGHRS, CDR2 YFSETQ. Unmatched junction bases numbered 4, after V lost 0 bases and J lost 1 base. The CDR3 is CASSLELGGSYEQYF. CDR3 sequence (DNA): TGCGCCAGCAGCTTGGAATTGGGGGGGTCCTACGAGCAGTACTTC.

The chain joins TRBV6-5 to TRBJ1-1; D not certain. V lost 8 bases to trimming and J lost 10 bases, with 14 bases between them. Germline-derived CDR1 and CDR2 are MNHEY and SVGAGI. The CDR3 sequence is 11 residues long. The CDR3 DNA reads TGTGCCAGCCGAGATGGAGTTGGAGCTTTCTTT. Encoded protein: CASRDGVGAFF.

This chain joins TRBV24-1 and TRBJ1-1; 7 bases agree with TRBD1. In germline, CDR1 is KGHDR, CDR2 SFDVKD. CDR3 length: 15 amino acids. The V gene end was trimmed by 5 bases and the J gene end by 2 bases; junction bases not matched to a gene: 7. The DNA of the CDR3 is TGTGCCACCAGTGCCCCAGGGGGGTCAAACACTGAAGCTTTCTTT. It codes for CATSAPGGSNTEAFF.

In nucleotides, the CDR3 is TGTGCCAGCAGCCAAGGGGGACAGAACTATGGCTACACCTTC. Translated, it gives CASSQGGQNYGYTF. The rearrangement uses TRBV3-1 (or the pseudogene TRBV3-2) and TRBJ1-2, with 7 bases fitting TRBD1. The CDR3 totals 14 residues. Germline V lookup: CDR1 LGHDT, CDR2 YNNKEL (reference sequence). J gave up 2 bases and V 1 base, and 1 base lay outside the gene matches.

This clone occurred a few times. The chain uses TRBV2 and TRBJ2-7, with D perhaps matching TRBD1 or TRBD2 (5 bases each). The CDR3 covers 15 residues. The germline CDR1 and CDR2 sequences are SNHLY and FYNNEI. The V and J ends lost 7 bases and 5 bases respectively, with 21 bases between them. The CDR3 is CASILGTRARNEQYF. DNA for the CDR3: TGTGCCAGCATTCTCGGGACCCGTGCAAGAAACGAGCAGTACTTC.

CDR3 in amino acids: CASSLGFVGGGQLYEQYF. CDR3 DNA sequence: TGTGCCAGCAGTTTAGGGTTTGTGGGTGGTGGCCAGCTCTACGAGCAGTACTTC. The chain employs TRBV27 and TRBJ2-7; D ambiguous. Germline loops: CDR1 MNHEY, CDR2 SMNVEV (reference sequence). Trimming took 2 bases from V and 3 from J, leaving 23 bases between them. The CDR3 runs 18 residues.

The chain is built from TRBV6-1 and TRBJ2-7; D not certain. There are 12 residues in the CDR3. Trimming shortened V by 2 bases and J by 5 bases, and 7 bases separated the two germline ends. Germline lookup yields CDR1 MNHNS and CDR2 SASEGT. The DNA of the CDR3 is TGTGCCAGCAGTGAACAGCTTCACGAGCAGTACTTC. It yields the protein CASSEQLHEQYF.

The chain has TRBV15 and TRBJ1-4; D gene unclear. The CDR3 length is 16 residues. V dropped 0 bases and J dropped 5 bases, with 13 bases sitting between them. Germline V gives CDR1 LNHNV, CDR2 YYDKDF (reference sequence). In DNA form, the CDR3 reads TGTGCCACCAGCAGAGATGGTTCGGCAGCGAATGAAAAACTGTTTTTT. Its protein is CATSRDGSAANEKLFF.

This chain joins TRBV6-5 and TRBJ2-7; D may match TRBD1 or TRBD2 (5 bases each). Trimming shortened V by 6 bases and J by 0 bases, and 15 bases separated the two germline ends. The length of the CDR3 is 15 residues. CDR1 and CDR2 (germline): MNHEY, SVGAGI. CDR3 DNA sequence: TGTGCCAGCAGACTGTCCGGGACGGTCTCCTACGAGCAGTACTTC. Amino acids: CASRLSGTVSYEQYF.

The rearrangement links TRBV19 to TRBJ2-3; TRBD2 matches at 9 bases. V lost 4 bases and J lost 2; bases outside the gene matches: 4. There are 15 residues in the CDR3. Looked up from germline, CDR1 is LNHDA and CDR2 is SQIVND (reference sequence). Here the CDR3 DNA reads TGTGCCAGTAGTACTTTAGCGGGAGTCACAGATACGCAGTATTTT. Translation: CASSTLAGVTDTQYF.

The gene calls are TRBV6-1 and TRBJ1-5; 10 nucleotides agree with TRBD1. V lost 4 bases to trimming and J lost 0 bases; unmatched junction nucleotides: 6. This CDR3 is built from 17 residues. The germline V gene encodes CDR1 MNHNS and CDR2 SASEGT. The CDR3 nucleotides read TGTGCCAGCAGTGGGGACAGGGGAGGGGTTAGCAATCAGCCCCAGCATTTT. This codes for CASSGDRGGVSNQPQHF.

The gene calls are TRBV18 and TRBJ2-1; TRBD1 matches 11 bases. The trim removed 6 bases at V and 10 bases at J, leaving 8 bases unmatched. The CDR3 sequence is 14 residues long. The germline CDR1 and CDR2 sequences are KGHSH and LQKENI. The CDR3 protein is CASSRGQGAGEQFF. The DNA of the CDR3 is TGTGCCAGCTCGCGCGGACAGGGGGCCGGGGAGCAGTTCTTC.

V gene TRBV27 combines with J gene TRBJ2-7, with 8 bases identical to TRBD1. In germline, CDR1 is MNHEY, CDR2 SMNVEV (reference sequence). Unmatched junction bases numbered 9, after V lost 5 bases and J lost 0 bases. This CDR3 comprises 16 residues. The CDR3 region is CASSDYRGTSSYEQYF. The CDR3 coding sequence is TGTGCCAGCAGTGACTACAGGGGGACGAGCTCCTACGAGCAGTACTTC.

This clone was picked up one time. The CDR3 region is CASSLKLRTGGNIQYF. In DNA form, the CDR3 reads TGTGCCAGCAGCCTAAAGTTAAGGACTGGGGGTAACATTCAGTACTTC. This sequence joins TRBV3-1 (or the pseudogene TRBV3-2) and TRBJ2-4; D is tentatively TRBD1 or TRBD2 (5 bases each). The germline V and J ends were trimmed by 4 bases and 7 bases, with 20 bases remaining between them. The V gene's germline CDR1 is LGHDT and CDR2 YNNKEL (reference sequence). The CDR3 loop spans 16 amino acids.